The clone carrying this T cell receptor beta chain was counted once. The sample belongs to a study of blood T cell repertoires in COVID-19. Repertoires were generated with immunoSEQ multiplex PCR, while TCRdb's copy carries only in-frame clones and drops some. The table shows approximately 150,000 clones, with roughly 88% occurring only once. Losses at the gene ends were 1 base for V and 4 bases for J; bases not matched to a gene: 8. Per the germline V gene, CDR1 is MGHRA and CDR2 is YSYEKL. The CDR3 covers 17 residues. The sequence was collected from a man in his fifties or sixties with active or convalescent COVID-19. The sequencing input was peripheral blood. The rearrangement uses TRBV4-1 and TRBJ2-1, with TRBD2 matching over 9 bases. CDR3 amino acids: CASSQGSASGEYNEQFF. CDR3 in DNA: TGCGCCAGCAGCCAAGGATCGGCTAGCGGGGAGTACAATGAGCAGTTCTTC.